This T cell receptor beta chain came from a study of cytomegalovirus exposure and HLA in healthy donors. CDR3 length: 11 residues. CDR1 is MDHEN and CDR2 is SYDVKM in the germline V gene. V was pared by 6 bases and J by 9 bases, with 12 bases between. The data were produced by immunoSEQ multiplex PCR, yet TCRdb's version contains in-frame clones alone and is incomplete. The sample has some 210,000 clones, 75% to 90% seen once; the top ten hold less than 7%. This receptor was identified in a woman between 18 and 29 years old in good health and CMV-seronegative. Sequenced sample: PBMCs. The rearrangement uses TRBV28 and TRBJ2-7, with D perhaps TRBD1 (6 bases). CDR3 sequence (DNA): TGTGCCAGCAGCGACAGGATACTGCAGTACTTC. It encodes CASSDRILQYF.